Presented here are 8 T cell receptor beta chains from one specimen sequenced in a study of blood T cell repertoires in COVID-19. Sequencing was performed with immunoSEQ multiplex PCR; in TCRdb, only in-frame clones are kept and a portion is missing. The sample records roughly 250,000 clones, around 82% being singletons. The specimen sequenced was peripheral blood. The receptors originated from a man aged 40-49 years with active or convalescent COVID-19.

The V and J genes are TRBV20-1 and TRBJ1-1; D remains ambiguous. V lost 3 bases, J lost 2 bases, and 13 bases lay in between. Germline CDR1 and CDR2: DFQATT and SNEGSKA (reference sequence). The CDR3 is made up of 14 amino acids. Here the CDR3 DNA reads TGCAGTGCTAGTGACGGGTTTTTCAACACTGAAGCTTTCTTT. Its protein product is CSASDGFFNTEAFF.

CDR3 residues: CAISGQGLDEQFF. DNA of the CDR3: TGTGCCATCAGCGGACAGGGATTGGATGAGCAGTTCTTC. The gene calls are TRBV10-3 and TRBJ2-1; 8 bases are shared with TRBD1. Germline V gives CDR1 ENHRY, CDR2 SYGVKD. The CDR3 contains 13 residues. The junction had 6 bases not matched to a gene; V was cut back by 6 bases and J by 8 bases.

This chain joins TRBV7-2 and TRBJ2-5; 7 nucleotides agree with TRBD2. Germline V CDR1 and CDR2: SGHTA, FQGNSA. Germline trimming cut 4 bases from V and 13 bases from J; bases unmatched to any gene: 18. This CDR3 is built from 15 residues. CDR3 protein: CASSSARGLQSPRYF. CDR3 sequence (DNA): TGTGCCAGCAGCTCCGCCCGGGGACTACAGAGTCCGCGGTACTTC.

This chain joins TRBV5-1 and TRBJ2-2; a weak D match, TRBD1 (6 bases). Trimming removed 5 bases from V and 4 bases from J, with 12 bases in between. This CDR3 comprises 14 residues. The germline gives CDR1 SGHRS, CDR2 YFSETQ. CDR3 region: CASRGASTTGELFF. The CDR3 DNA reads TGCGCCAGCAGGGGGGCCAGTACCACCGGGGAGCTGTTTTTT.

The V and J genes are TRBV27 and TRBJ1-6; a possible D gene is TRBD1 (5 bases). Germline loops: CDR1 MNHEY, CDR2 SMNVEV (reference sequence). The CDR3 has 12 amino acids. V lost 11 bases to trimming and J lost 3 bases, with 8 bases between them. CDR3 DNA: TGTGCCTCAGGGAACTATAATTCACCCCTCCACTTT. Translated: CASGNYNSPLHF.

V is TRBV19 and J is TRBJ1-6; TRBD1 matches at 8 bases. Germline lookup yields CDR1 LNHDA and CDR2 SQIVND (reference sequence). Trimming took 3 bases from V and 5 from J; bases not matched to a gene: 6. This CDR3 has 16 residues. The CDR3 region has the DNA TGTGCCAGTAGTATGGGGACAGGATCAAATAATTCACCCCTCCACTTT. Protein: CASSMGTGSNNSPLHF.

The chain joins TRBV5-5 to TRBJ1-1; D might be TRBD1 (5 bases). This CDR3 comprises 15 residues. V gave up 4 bases and J gave up 1 base, with 14 bases separating them. CDR1 is SGHKS, CDR2 YYEKEE, per germline (reference sequence). CDR3 sequence: CASSPPGTSNTEAFF. In DNA, the CDR3 is TGTGCCAGCAGCCCCCCAGGGACTTCGAACACTGAAGCTTTCTTT. Looking up the rest from reference TRBV5-5 and TRBJ1-1 gives the full variable domain: DAGVTQSPTHLIKTRGQQVTLRCSPISGHKSVSWYQQVLGQGPQFIFQYYEKEERGRGNFPDRFSARQFPNYSSELNVNALLLGDSALYLCASSPPGTSNTEAFFGQGTRLTVV.

The genes are TRBV28 and TRBJ2-5; 7 bases line up with TRBD1. J was trimmed by 4 bases and V by 8 bases; bases with no gene match: 10. Germline V gives CDR1 MDHEN, CDR2 SYDVKM. This CDR3 comprises 14 residues. The CDR3 here is CASGTGAKRETQYF. The CDR3 DNA sequence: TGTGCCAGCGGAACAGGGGCTAAACGAGAGACCCAGTACTTC. Combining the CDR3 with reference TRBV28 and TRBJ2-5 gives the whole variable domain DVKVTQSSRYLVKRTGEKVFLECVQDMDHENMFWYRQDPGLGLRLIYFSYDVKMKEKGDIPEGYSVSREKKERFSLILESASTNQTSMYLCASGTGAKRETQYFGPGTRLLVL.